A selection of T cell receptor beta chains follows, all from one sample in a study of monozygotic twins with inflammatory bowel disease. TCRdb reprocessed the 5' RACE reads and stores each CDR3 protein as one record, lacking DNA. This sample's table has approximately 400,000 distinct CDR3 sequences. The material sequenced was blood. These receptors were taken from a human donor with ulcerative colitis or Crohn's disease, or a healthy co-twin of an affected twin (not recorded which). CDR3s include the opening cysteine and the closing phenylalanine or tryptophan. The order of the fields is J gene, V gene, CDR3 protein.

TRBJ2-7 | TRBV4-1 | CASSHPPGTSDEQYF
TRBJ1-6 | TRBV28 | CASSRAGGSPLHF
TRBJ2-7 | TRBV13 | CASSSTGERYEQYF
TRBJ2-7 | TRBV10-3 | CAVDRGEGYEQYF
TRBJ2-2 | TRBV5-1 | CASSSGDANTGELFF
TRBJ2-7 | TRBV4-1 | CASSEVGDTYEQYF
TRBJ2-3 | TRBV19 | CASSIIGGTDTQYF
TRBJ1-2 | TRBV4-3 | CASSQTGAYGYTF
TRBJ1-4 | TRBV16 | CASSGQEGEKLFF
TRBJ2-7 | TRBV12-3/TRBV12-4 | CASSFGRSYEQYF
TRBJ1-4 | TRBV12-3/TRBV12-4 | CASSRRWDQGSHEKLFF
TRBJ1-6 | TRBV30 | CAWSVLTVHSPLHF
TRBJ2-1 | TRBV4-3 | CASSQDETSGFYNEQFF
TRBJ2-3 | TRBV11-2 | CASSTTGSGTDTQYF
TRBJ2-1 | TRBV3-1 | CASGQDSGGQRIRGSYNEQFF
TRBJ2-5 | TRBV5-1 | CASSLDNLQETQYF
TRBJ2-6 | TRBV29-1 | CSVERDTDSGANVLTF
TRBJ1-1 | TRBV5-1 | CASSSGTGGMNTEAFF
TRBJ2-3 | TRBV9 | CASSVSSSGLTALRPDTQYF
TRBJ1-5 | TRBV7-2 | CASSPDRVNQPQHF
TRBJ1-2 | TRBV5-6 | CASSREQGGGYTF
TRBJ2-7 | TRBV7-9 | CASSSLISEQYF
TRBJ2-1 | TRBV4-3 | CASSHEGNEQFF
TRBJ2-7 | TRBV10-2 | CASTPSLAGGPEQYF
TRBJ1-2 | TRBV10-3 | CAISERAALANYGYTF
TRBJ2-5 | TRBV20-1 | CSAPTKRLMYQETQYF
TRBJ2-7 | TRBV7-9 | CASSVGGLQYF
TRBJ2-3 | TRBV4-3 | CASSQDFADTQYF
TRBJ1-5 | TRBV18 | CASSGNYNQPQHF
TRBJ2-3 | TRBV4-1 | CASSQDIGRGGDYITTDTQYF
TRBJ1-2 | TRBV12-3/TRBV12-4 | CASSLVRSGEDYTF
TRBJ2-7 | TRBV9 | CASSVEAGSTSSYEQYF
TRBJ2-3 | TRBV6-4 | CASRAGASTDTQYF
TRBJ2-2 | TRBV7-9 | CASSPLLNRVGELFF
TRBJ1-2 | TRBV5-1 | CASAFAVANYGYTF
TRBJ2-1 | TRBV20-1 | CSARDGGRGPLNEQFF
TRBJ1-4 | TRBV7-2 | CASSLEGEARLFF
TRBJ2-2 | TRBV29-1 | CSVAPGTATGELFF
TRBJ2-5 | TRBV7-3 | CASSSMGLAGQETQYF
TRBJ1-5 | TRBV5-1 | CASSPGTFFNQPQHF
TRBJ2-5 | TRBV24-1 | CATSDFRTGEETQYF
TRBJ2-3 | TRBV5-1 | CASSEQGQDTQYF
TRBJ1-3 | TRBV4-3 | CASSQDASFINTIYF